This TCR beta chain comes out of a study of molecular identifiers for immune sequencing clone quantification. The ends were cut back, 0 bases at V and 10 bases at J, with 15 bases in the middle. Germline V gene lookup returns CDR1 SGDLS and CDR2 YYNGEE. The length of the CDR3 is 14 residues. Using 10%, 30% or 50% RNA, naive CD8 libraries were derived from around 20,000 to 1,000,000 sorted cells. In the sort, naive CD8 T cells were defined as CD8+CD4-CCR7+CD45RA+. Bulk TCR library preparation followed previously described methods with listed TCR primers. TCRdb independently ran MiXCR on the PCR reads; one entry per CDR3 protein. The sample lists 400,000 to 600,000 distinct CDR3 sequences, roughly 24% seen once, with around 0.76% in the top ten.

The chain has TRBV9 and TRBJ2-3; D is possibly TRBD2 (5 bases). What was sequenced was naive CD8+ T cells from blood, with Jurkat cell RNA spiked in. The subset denotes: FACS-sorted CD8+CD4-CCR7+CD45RA+ naive T cells. This receptor was obtained from a human donor in good health. Some libraries in this study had Jurkat cell RNA spiked in. The CDR3 region is CASSVVENRDPQYF. CDR3 DNA: TGTGCCAGCAGCGTAGTGGAGAATCGGGATCCGCAGTATTTT. Using reference TRBV9 and TRBJ2-3 for the parts outside the CDR3, the full variable domain is DSGVTQTPKHLITATGQRVTLRCSPRSGDLSVYWYQQSLDQGLQFLIQYYNGEERAKGNILERFSAQQFPDLHSELNLSSLELGDSALYFCASSVVENRDPQYFGPGTRLTVL.